The sequence of this TCR beta chain was determined in a study of shared clonotypes between healthy human individuals. CDR3 length: 16 amino acids. In germline, CDR1 is MGHRA, CDR2 YSYEKL. The germline V and J ends were trimmed by 0 bases and 4 bases, with 13 bases remaining between them. TCRdb's table, derived via immunoSEQ multiplex PCR, lists solely in-frame clones and lacks some. The repertoire has around 700,000 clones, 60% to 80% of them found once; the top ten carry about 1.7%. Sequenced material: memory CD4+ T cells sorted from blood. As to subset: CD45RA-negative fraction. The clonotype comes from a woman in her 30s in good health. This sequence joins TRBV4-1 and TRBJ1-5; D is undetermined. This chain's CDR3 is CASSQDYSRNNQPQHF. For the CDR3, the DNA is TGCGCCAGCAGCCAAGATTACTCCAGGAATAATCAGCCCCAGCATTTT.